Listed below are T cell receptor beta chains from one sample, sequenced in a study of TIL therapy for anti-PD-1-resistant metastatic lung cancer. Profiling relied on immunoSEQ multiplex PCR, and the TCRdb table lists in-frame clones only, not all of them. This table has more than 90,000 clones, around three fifths appearing once. This specimen consisted of tumor tissue, obtained at baseline. All receptors come from a person between 25 and 79 years old with non-small cell lung cancer. The CDR3 runs from the conserved cysteine through the conserved F or W.

v_call,j_call,cdr3_aa
TRBV29-1,TRBJ1-2,CSFKGLGYTF
TRBV27,TRBJ2-7,CASSPARTGASSYEQYF
TRBV5-1,TRBJ1-6,CASSSGQENNSPLHF
TRBV27,TRBJ1-6,CASRDTYNSPLHF
TRBV24-1,TRBJ1-5,CATRSPRPQHF
TRBV28,TRBJ2-1,CASIRDSSYNEQFF
TRBV5-4,TRBJ1-3,CASSLVGSGNTIYF
TRBV5-6,TRBJ2-5,CASSLPGTDGTQYF
TRBV15,TRBJ2-7,CATSFGTGISYEQYF
TRBV7-2,TRBJ2-7,CASSFTGQGPYEQYF
TRBV4-1,TRBJ2-7,CASSHQVLSYEQYF
TRBV4-3,TRBJ1-3,CASSQDHGSSSGNTIYF
TRBV7-6,TRBJ2-3,CASSSLALRTDTQYF
TRBV3-1/TRBV3-2,TRBJ2-7,CASSQNPGTVSLSNEQYF
TRBV6-6,TRBJ1-1,CASRRDRQGEAFF
TRBV9,TRBJ1-1,CASSVGGFDTEAFF
TRBV19,TRBJ2-7,CASSEQGGSYEQYF
TRBV7-6,TRBJ2-7,CASSSRDRLEQYF
TRBV3-1/TRBV3-2,TRBJ2-7,CASSVTRDREDEQYF
TRBV19,TRBJ1-1,CASRLGGSTEAFF
TRBV7-8,TRBJ2-1,CASSPWRDSSYNEQFF
TRBV29-1,TRBJ1-3,CSGGAGGPGSGNTIYF
TRBV9,TRBJ2-5,CASSVANQGSQYF
TRBV3-1/TRBV3-2,TRBJ2-5,CASSQGRAGGEETQYF
TRBV27,TRBJ2-7,CASSDSGGAYEQYF